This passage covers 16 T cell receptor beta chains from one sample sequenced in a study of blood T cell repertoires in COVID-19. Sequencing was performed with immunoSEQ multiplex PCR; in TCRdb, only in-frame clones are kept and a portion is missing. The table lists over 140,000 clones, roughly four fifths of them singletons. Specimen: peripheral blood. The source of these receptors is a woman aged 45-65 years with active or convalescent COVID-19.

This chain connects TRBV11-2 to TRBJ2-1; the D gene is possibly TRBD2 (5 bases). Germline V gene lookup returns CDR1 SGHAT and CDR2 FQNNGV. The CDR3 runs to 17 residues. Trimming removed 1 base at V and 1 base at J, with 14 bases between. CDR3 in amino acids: CASSLVGLLLSYNEQFF. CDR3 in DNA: TGTGCCAGCAGCTTAGTAGGACTTTTACTATCCTACAATGAGCAGTTCTTC.

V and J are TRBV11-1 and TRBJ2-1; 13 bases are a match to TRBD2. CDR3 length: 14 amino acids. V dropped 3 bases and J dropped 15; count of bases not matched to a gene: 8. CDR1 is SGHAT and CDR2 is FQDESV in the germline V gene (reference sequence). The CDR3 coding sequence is TGTGCCAGCAGCTTTGGTACTAGCGGGGGGGCCGGGTTCTTC. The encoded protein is CASSFGTSGGAGFF.

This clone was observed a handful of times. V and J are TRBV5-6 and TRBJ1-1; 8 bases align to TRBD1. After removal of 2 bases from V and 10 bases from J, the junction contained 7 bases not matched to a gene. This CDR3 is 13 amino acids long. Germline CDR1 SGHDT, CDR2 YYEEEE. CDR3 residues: CASSLVAGGSAFF. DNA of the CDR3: TGTGCCAGCAGCTTAGTGGCAGGGGGCTCAGCTTTCTTT.

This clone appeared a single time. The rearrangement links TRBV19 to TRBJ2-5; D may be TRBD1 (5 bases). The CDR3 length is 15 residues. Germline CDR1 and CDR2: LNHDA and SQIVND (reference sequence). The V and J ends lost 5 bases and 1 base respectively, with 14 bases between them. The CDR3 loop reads CASSPETALQETQYF. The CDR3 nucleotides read TGTGCCAGTAGTCCCGAGACAGCGCTCCAAGAGACCCAGTACTTC.

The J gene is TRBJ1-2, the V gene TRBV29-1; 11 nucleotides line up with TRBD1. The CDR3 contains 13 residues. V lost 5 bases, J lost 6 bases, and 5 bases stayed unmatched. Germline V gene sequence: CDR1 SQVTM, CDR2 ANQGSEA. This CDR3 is CSVRDRGVDGYTF. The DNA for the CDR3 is TGCAGCGTTAGGGACAGGGGGGTTGATGGCTACACCTTC.

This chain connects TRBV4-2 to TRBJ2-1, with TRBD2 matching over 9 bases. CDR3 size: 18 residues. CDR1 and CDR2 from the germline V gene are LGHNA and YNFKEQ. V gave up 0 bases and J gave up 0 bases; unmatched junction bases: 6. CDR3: CASSQEGTSRYSYNEQFF. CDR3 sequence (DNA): TGTGCCAGCAGCCAAGAGGGGACTAGCAGATACTCCTACAATGAGCAGTTCTTC.

The CDR3 sequence is CASSSPVTGFSYEQYF. The CDR3 DNA sequence: TGTGCCAGCAGTTCCCCCGTAACAGGGTTTTCCTACGAGCAGTACTTC. The V gene is TRBV6-2 or TRBV6-3, the J gene TRBJ2-7; maybe TRBD1 (6 bases). The V gene lost 4 bases and the J gene lost 1 base, with 17 bases spanning the gap. This CDR3 has 16 residues. Germline V gives CDR1 MNHEY, CDR2 SVGEGT.

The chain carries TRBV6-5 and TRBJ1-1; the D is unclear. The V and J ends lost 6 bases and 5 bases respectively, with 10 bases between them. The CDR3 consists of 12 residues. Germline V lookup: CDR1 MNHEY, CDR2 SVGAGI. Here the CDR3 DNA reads TGTGCCAGCAGGGCCGACAAGACTGAAGCTTTCTTT. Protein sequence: CASRADKTEAFF.

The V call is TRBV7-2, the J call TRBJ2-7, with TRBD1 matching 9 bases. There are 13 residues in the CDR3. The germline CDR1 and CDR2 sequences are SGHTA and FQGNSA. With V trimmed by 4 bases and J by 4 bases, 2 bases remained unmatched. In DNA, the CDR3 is TGTGCCAGCAGCTCCGACAGGGGGTACGAGCAGTACTTC. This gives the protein CASSSDRGYEQYF.

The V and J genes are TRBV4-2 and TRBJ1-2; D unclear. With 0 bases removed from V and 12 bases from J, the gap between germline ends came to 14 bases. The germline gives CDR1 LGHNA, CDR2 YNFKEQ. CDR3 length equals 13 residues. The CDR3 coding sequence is TGTGCCAGCAGCCAAGACCAGGTACAGACAAACACCTTC. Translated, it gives CASSQDQVQTNTF.

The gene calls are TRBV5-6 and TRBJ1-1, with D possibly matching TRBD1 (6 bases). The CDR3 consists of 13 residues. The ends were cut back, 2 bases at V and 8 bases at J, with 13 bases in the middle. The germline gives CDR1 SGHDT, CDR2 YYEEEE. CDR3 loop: CASSFDSGAEAFF. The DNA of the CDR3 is TGTGCCAGCAGCTTCGATTCAGGGGCGGAAGCTTTCTTT.

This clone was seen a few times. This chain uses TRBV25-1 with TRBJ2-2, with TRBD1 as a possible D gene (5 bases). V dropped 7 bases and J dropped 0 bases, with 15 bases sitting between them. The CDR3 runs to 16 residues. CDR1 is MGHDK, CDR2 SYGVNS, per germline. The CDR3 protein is CASTRAQDANTGELFF. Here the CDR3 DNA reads TGTGCCAGCACCAGGGCACAGGACGCGAACACCGGGGAGCTGTTTTTT.

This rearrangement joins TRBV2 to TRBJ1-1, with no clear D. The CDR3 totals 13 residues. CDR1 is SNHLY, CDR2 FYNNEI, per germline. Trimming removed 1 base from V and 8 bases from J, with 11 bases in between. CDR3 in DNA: TGTGCCAGCAGTGAAGGGTTCGAGGTGGAAGCTTTCTTT. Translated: CASSEGFEVEAFF.

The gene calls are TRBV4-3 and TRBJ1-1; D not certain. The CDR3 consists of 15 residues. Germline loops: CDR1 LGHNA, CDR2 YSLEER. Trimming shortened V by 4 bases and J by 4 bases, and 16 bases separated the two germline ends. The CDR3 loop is CASSPRGGTSTEAFF. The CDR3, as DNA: TGCGCCAGCAGCCCCCGAGGAGGTACTAGCACTGAAGCTTTCTTT.

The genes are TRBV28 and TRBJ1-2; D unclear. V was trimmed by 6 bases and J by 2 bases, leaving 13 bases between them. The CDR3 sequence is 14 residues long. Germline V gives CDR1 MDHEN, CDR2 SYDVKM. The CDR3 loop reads CASRVISTNYGYTF. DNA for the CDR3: TGTGCCAGCAGGGTAATCTCCACAAACTATGGCTACACCTTC.

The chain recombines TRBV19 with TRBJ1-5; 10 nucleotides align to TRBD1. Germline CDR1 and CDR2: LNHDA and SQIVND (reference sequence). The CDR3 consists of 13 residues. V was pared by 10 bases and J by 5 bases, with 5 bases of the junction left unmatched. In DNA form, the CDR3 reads TGTGCCACCGCCGGGACAGGGGATCAGCCCCAGCATTTT. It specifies CATAGTGDQPQHF.